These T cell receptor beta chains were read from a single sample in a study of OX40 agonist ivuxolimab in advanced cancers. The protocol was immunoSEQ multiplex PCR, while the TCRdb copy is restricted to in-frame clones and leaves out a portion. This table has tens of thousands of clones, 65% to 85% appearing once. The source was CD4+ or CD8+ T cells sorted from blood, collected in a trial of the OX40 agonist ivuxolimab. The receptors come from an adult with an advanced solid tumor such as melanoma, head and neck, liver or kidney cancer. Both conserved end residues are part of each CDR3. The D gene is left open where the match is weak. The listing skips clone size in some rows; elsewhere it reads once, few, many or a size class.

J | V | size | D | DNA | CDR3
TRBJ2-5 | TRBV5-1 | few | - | TGCGCCAGCAGCTTGGACAGCTCGCGGGCAGAGACCCAGTACTTC | CASSLDSSRAETQYF
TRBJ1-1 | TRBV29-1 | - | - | TGCAGCGTTGAATCTCAGGGCTCGAGAACTGAAGCTTTCTTT | CSVESQGSRTEAFF
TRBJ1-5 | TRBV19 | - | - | TGTGCCAGTAGTATAGGGTTAGGTCAGCCCCAGCATTTT | CASSIGLGQPQHF
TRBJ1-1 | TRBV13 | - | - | TGTGCCAGCAGCCGCCCCCGGGGGGGGACTGAAGCTTTCTTT | CASSRPRGGTEAFF
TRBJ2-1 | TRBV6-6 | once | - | TGTGCCAGCAGTTACTTTGGGGGAGCTGAGCAGTTCTTC | CASSYFGGAEQFF
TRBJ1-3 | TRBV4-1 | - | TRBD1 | TGCGCCAGCAGCCAAGAGGGGACAGGTTTGACTTACTCTGGAAACACCATATATTTT | CASSQEGTGLTYSGNTIYF
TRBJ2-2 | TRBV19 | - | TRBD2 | TGTGCCAGTAGGGGGACTAGCGGGGCCTACACCGGGGAGCTGTTTTTT | CASRGTSGAYTGELFF
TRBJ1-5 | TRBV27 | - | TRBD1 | TGTGCCAGCAGGACACAGGGGAGGGATCAGCCCCAGCATTTT | CASRTQGRDQPQHF
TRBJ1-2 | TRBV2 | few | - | TGTGCCAGCAGTTCAAAACAGGGTAGGGATGGCTACACCTTC | CASSSKQGRDGYTF
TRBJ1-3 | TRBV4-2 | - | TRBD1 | TGTGCCAGCAGCCACGCTGCGGGACAGGGGGCAAACACCATATATTTT | CASSHAAGQGANTIYF
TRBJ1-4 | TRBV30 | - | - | TGTGCCTCGGCGCAGGGTGGGGAAAAACTGTTTTTT | CASAQGGEKLFF
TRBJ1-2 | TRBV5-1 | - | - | TGCGCCAGCAGCTTGAGTCCAGGGAAGAACTATGGCTACACCTTC | CASSLSPGKNYGYTF
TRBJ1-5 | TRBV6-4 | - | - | TGTGCCAGCAGTGATCAAGTGGGCAATCAGCCCCAGCATTTT | CASSDQVGNQPQHF
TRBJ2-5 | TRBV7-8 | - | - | TGTGCCAGCAGCCTGGACCAAGAGACCCAGTACTTC | CASSLDQETQYF
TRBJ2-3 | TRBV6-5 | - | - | TGTGCCAGCAGTTTCCTAGATACGCAGTATTTT | CASSFLDTQYF
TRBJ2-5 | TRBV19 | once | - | TGTGCCAGTAGTTCTACAGGAGACCAAGAGACCCAGTACTTC | CASSSTGDQETQYF
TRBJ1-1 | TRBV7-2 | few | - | TGTGCCAGCAGCTTAGCGGAAGGGTCTAACGCTTTCTTT | CASSLAEGSNAFF
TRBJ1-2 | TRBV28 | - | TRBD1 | TGTGCCAGCAACCCAGGGGGTTTCGCTAACTATGGCTACACCTTC | CASNPGGFANYGYTF
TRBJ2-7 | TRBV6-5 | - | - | TGTGCCAGCTTCCAAGGGACCCTTTCGTACTTC | CASFQGTLSYF
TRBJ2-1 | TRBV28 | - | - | TGTGCCAGCAGACTAGGTCAAGAGGATGAGCAGTTCTTC | CASRLGQEDEQFF
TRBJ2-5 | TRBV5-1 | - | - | TGCGCCAGCAGCTTGGATGCACATCAGGAGACCCAGTACTTC | CASSLDAHQETQYF
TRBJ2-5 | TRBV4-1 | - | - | TGCGCCAGCAGTCACTACGGCCAGGGAGAGACCCAGTACTTC | CASSHYGQGETQYF